The clone carrying this T cell receptor (beta chain) has at least ten counts. Building the TCR beta libraries relied on iRepertoire HTBI primers, and CDR3 regions underwent Arm-PCR. MiXCR was run by TCRdb on the multiplex PCR reads, yielding one entry per CDR3 protein. The table lists 400,000 to 500,000 distinct CDR3 sequences, 14% of them singletons. The CDR3 consists of 15 residues. Germline-derived CDR1 and CDR2 are SGHRS and YFSETQ. V lost 1 base and J lost 0, with 7 bases in between. The source of the sample is a study of regulatory T cells in long-lasting Graves disease. Time point given: newly diagnosed GD, antithyroid drugs for less than 3 months. Generation of the TCR library employed RNA extracted from PBMCs. This sample was also put to use in a study of T cells in Graves' hyperthyroidism and ophthalmopathy. As that report states: Diagnoses used clinical symptoms, serum thyroxine and TRAb, thyroid ultrasound and orbital computed tomography. Most thyroid clonotypes with frequency above 0.001 were detected in blood.

The genes are TRBV5-1 and TRBJ2-2; no reliable D call. The sample in question was peripheral blood mononuclear cells (PBMCs), obtained at new diagnosis, from a patient treated with antithyroid drugs. The clonotype comes from a woman between 45 and 65 years old with Graves disease. CDR3 in DNA: TGCGCCAGCAGCTTGAGGGCATCGAACACCGGGGAGCTGTTTTTT. This codes for CASSLRASNTGELFF.